This TCR beta chain was sequenced for a study of CD8+CD57+ T cells in acquired aplastic anemia. Researchers used genomic DNA as the template to profile TCR beta VDJ and CDR3. TCRdb ran MiXCR on the reads and lists one entry per CDR3 protein. This sample carries roughly 250,000 distinct CDR3 sequences, 65% to 90% of them seen once, and the ten largest clones take approximately 40%. In germline, CDR1 is SGHDN, CDR2 FVKESK. The CDR3 contains 16 residues. The V end lost 3 bases, the J end lost 8 bases, and 20 bases lay between the germline ends. Sequencing was done on patients that had shown CD8+CD57+ cell expansion by flow cytometry. This clonotype was recorded only once.

Source material: sorted CD4+, CD8+, or CD8+CD57+ T cells (not recorded which) from PBMCs. The receptor was derived from a human donor with aplastic anemia. The V call is TRBV14, the J call TRBJ2-1; D gene uncertain. In DNA, the CDR3 is TGTGCCAGCAGCCAGGGCGCCGGATCCACCCAGGATGAGCAGTTCTTC. Its protein is CASSQGAGSTQDEQFF.